What follows describes a single TCR beta chain. The antigen remains unidentified. Germline V gene sequence: CDR1 MNHNS, CDR2 SASEGT. The CDR3 has 14 residues. Losses at the gene ends were 5 bases for V and 2 bases for J; bases not matched to a gene: 6. TCRdb used MiXCR to reprocess the reads, holding one entry per CDR3 protein. The repertoire holds roughly 760,000 distinct CDR3 sequences, with roughly 36% as singletons. This sample stems from a study of T cell repertoires in cytomegalovirus infection. Background on the study: Public TCR beta signatures indicated both CMV infection and matching HLA type.

Study-wide results and limits: Carriers of CMV and the relevant HLA type were discriminated by public TCR beta frequency. Dominant in the ex vivo response were TCR beta clonotypes restricted by HLA-C and specific for CMV.

This chain links TRBV6-1 with TRBJ2-7, with 7 bases aligning to TRBD1. The source is a human donor in good health (CMV status not recorded). Some clones in this sample may be carry-over from other donors' samples. Sample: PBMCs. CDR3 nucleotide sequence: TGTGCCAGCAGTCCACAGGGGCTCGCCTACGAGCAGTACTTC. Amino acid sequence: CASSPQGLAYEQYF.